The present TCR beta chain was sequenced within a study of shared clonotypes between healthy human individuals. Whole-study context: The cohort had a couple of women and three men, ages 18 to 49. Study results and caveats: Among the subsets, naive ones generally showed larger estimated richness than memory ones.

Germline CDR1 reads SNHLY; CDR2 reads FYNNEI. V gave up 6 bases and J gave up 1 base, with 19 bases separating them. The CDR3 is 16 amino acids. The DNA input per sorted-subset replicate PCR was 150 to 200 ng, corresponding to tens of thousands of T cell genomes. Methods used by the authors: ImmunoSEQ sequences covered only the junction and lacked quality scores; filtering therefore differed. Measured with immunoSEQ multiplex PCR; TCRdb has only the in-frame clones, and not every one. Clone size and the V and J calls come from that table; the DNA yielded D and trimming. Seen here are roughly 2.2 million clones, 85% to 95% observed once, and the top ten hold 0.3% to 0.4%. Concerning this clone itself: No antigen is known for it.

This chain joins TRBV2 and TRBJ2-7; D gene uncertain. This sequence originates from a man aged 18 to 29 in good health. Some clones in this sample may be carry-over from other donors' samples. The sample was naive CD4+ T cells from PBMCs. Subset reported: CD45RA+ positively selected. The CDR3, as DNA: TGTGCCAGCAGCAATCAAGCGTCGGTTACGTCCTACGAGCAGTACTTC. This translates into CASSNQASVTSYEQYF.